One and the same sample provided the 10 T cell receptor beta chains below, sequenced in a study of blood T cells in healthy people across ages. A sample-barcoded 5' primer and a J-beta primer mix were used in a second PCR of roughly 6 to 11 cycles. TCRdb reprocessed the 5' RACE reads via MiXCR and lists one record per CDR3 protein. The sample records roughly 1,100,000 distinct CDR3 sequences, less than 25% being singletons. The data also belong to a second study, concerning T cells of mothers and their children.

Sequenced sample: blood. The receptors were gathered from a girl aged 2-10 years in good health.

This clonotype was picked up a small number of times. The rearrangement links TRBV12-3 or TRBV12-4 to TRBJ2-6; perhaps D is TRBD1 or TRBD2 (5 bases each). V dropped 3 bases and J dropped 4 bases, with 16 bases sitting between them. This CDR3 spans 17 amino acids. Here the CDR3 reads CASSFRPRGAGANVLTF. For the CDR3, the DNA is TGTGCCAGCAGTTTCAGGCCGAGGGGTGCCGGGGCCAACGTCCTGACTTTC.

The chain employs TRBV7-2 and TRBJ1-3; tentatively, D is TRBD1 (6 bases). Trimming took 7 bases from V and 4 from J, leaving 20 bases between them. The CDR3 consists of 16 residues. Germline V gene data show CDR1 as SGHTA and CDR2 as FQGNSA. CDR3 sequence (DNA): TGTGCCAGCACCAAAGGGGGGGGGCGGAGAGGAAACACCATATATTTT. This gives the protein CASTKGGGRRGNTIYF.

The chain is built from TRBV20-1 and TRBJ2-5, with a tentative D call TRBD2 (5 bases). With the DNA end fitting TRBJ2-1 better, the J assignment may be wrong. Germline assignment: CDR1 DFQATT and CDR2 SNEGSKA (reference sequence). The length of the CDR3 is 15 residues. The CDR3 reads CSAPVKLAIRDEQFF. The DNA for the CDR3 is TGCAGTGCTCCGGTCAAGCTAGCCATCCGAGATGAGCAGTTCTTC.

In this sample, this clonotype turned up a few times. The rearrangement uses TRBV5-6 and TRBJ2-7, with a tentative D call TRBD1 (6 bases). The CDR3 loop spans 15 amino acids. The germline V gene encodes CDR1 SGHDT and CDR2 YYEEEE. V lost 4 bases and J lost 2, with 16 bases in between. CDR3 nucleotide sequence: TGTGCCAGCAGCATGTGGACAGAACCTCCCTACGAGCAGTACTTC. Amino acid sequence: CASSMWTEPPYEQYF.

This clonotype has just a few counts. V usage is TRBV27 and J usage is TRBJ2-1, with D perhaps matching TRBD1 (5 bases). The last part of the DNA fits TRBJ2-5 better; the J call may be wrong. This CDR3 spans 13 amino acids. Germline loops: CDR1 MNHEY, CDR2 SMNVEV (reference sequence). This CDR3 reads CASSSLGAETQYF. The CDR3 DNA reads as TGTGCCAGCAGTTCCCTAGGGGCGGAGACCCAGTACTTC.

The rearrangement uses TRBV7-3 and TRBJ2-1, with D perhaps matching TRBD2 (5 bases). The germline gives CDR1 SGHTA, CDR2 FQGTGA. Trimming removed 5 bases at V and 4 bases at J, with 12 bases between. This CDR3 comprises 14 residues. CDR3 nucleotides: TGTGCCAGCAGCCCGTTCAGCGGATACAATGAGCAGTTCTTC. Translation: CASSPFSGYNEQFF.

In its sample, this clonotype was seen a few times. J is TRBJ2-5 and V is TRBV29-1; TRBD1 aligns across 7 bases. The CDR3 extends over 14 amino acids. V lost 6 bases to trimming and J lost 4 bases; unmatched junction nucleotides: 11. The V gene's germline CDR1 is SQVTM and CDR2 ANQGSEA. The CDR3 bases are TGCAGCGTCGCCCCGGAGACAGGGATAGAGACCCAGTACTTC. The encoded protein is CSVAPETGIETQYF.

The chain joins TRBV3-1 to TRBJ2-6; D might be TRBD2 (6 bases). Trimming took off 0 bases at V and 1 base at J, with 13 bases between the two ends. This CDR3 region has 18 residues. Looked up from germline, CDR1 is LGHDT and CDR2 is YNNKEL (reference sequence). CDR3 nucleotides: TGTGCCAGCAGCCAAGATTACGGGGACTTTTCTGGGGCCAACGTCCTGACTTTC. As protein: CASSQDYGDFSGANVLTF.

The chain couples TRBV7-8 to TRBJ1-1; TRBD1 agrees at 10 bases. In germline, CDR1 is SGHVS, CDR2 FQNEAQ. V was clipped by 5 bases and J by 5 bases; unmatched bases: 11. The CDR3 has 16 amino acids. CDR3 in amino acids: CASSPGTGVLRTEAFF. The CDR3 coding sequence is TGTGCCAGCAGCCCCGGGACAGGGGTGCTGAGGACTGAAGCTTTCTTT.

This sequence joins TRBV7-9 and TRBJ2-1; maybe TRBD2 (5 bases). The DNA end favors TRBJ2-5, so the J call may be wrong. Germline V gene lookup returns CDR1 SEHNR and CDR2 FQNEAQ (reference sequence). The CDR3 is 16 residues long. The CDR3 is CASSPPDVGIEETQYF. The CDR3 nucleotides are TGTGCCAGCAGCCCCCCGGACGTCGGGATAGAGGAGACCCAGTACTTC.